A single TCR beta chain is shown here with its context. The table lists this clonotype with many counts. Its antigen remains unidentified. Nothing much larger sits one base from this clone, and base qualities are not available. The sample belongs to a study of T-cell reconstitution after alpha-beta-depleted transplantation in children (dated by TCRdb to 2015 to 2016). General notes on the study: Using TCR repertoire profiling, the study followed T-cell immune reconstitution in a quantitative way in children after TCRalphabeta/CD19-depleted allogeneic hematopoietic cell transplantation.

Library generation was performed with PCR. Sequenced using an Illumina HiSeq 2500. TCR library preparation used molecular barcoding, with unique molecular identifiers applied to normalize quantification of the TCRbeta repertoire. TCRdb passed the public sequencing reads through fastp at Q25 and MiXCR, retaining productive beta sequences. Here each entry gathers all rows of one CDR3 protein and keeps the most common genes and DNA. Recorded for this sample are approximately 340,000 distinct CDR3 sequences; 10% of them occurred a single time. The biggest ten clones account for about 2.3% of the sample. The CDR3 runs 12 amino acids, cysteine and phenylalanine included. Only CDR3 DNA remains: 36 bases, in frame from the first base. The germline V gene gives CDR1 as MNHEY and CDR2 as SVGEGT. The V end loses 7 bases and the J end loses 7 bases, and a stretch of 11 bases separates them.

The clonotype was recovered from a human donor who donated a stem cell graft to a child with acute lymphoblastic leukemia. This chain joins TRBV6-2 or TRBV6-3 to TRBJ2-1; the D region possibly corresponds to TRBD2 (7 bases align). The sequencing used PBMCs from the stem cell graft donor, collected from the stem cell graft. In nucleotides, the sequence is TGTGCCAGCAACAGGGAGGGGAATGAGCAGTTCTTC. Its translation reads: CASNREGNEQFF.